This record concerns one T cell receptor (beta chain) sequence. Sequencing of TCR beta was carried out in blood CD8+ and CD4+ T cells. Negative isolation was used for CD8+ and CD4+ T cells and FACS enrichment for TEMRA cells. These data are taken from a study of CD8 T cells in Susac syndrome. Germline CDR1 reads MNHEY; CDR2 reads SMNVEV (reference sequence). The CDR3 consists of 14 residues. Trimming took off 5 bases at V and 3 bases at J, with 13 bases between the two ends. cDNA came from approximately 0.5 to 1 ug RNA primed by random hexamers. The authors amplified TCR beta CDR3 across 54 Vbeta and 13 Jbeta using immunoSEQ multiplex PCR. TCRdb reprocessed the immunoSEQ multiplex PCR reads with MiXCR, giving one entry per CDR3 protein. This sample has 250,000 to 300,000 distinct CDR3 sequences, with approximately 81% found just once.

Sequencing was performed on CD8+ T cells from PBMCs. The J gene is TRBJ1-2, the V gene TRBV27; D is undetermined. This receptor was taken from a human donor with multiple sclerosis. CDR3 DNA: TGTGCCAGCAGTACCCTCCTGTCGGACTATGGCTACACCTTC. Translating it yields CASSTLLSDYGYTF.